These T cell receptor beta chains were read from a single sample in a study of blood T cells in healthy people across ages. TCRdb re-called the 5' RACE reads with MiXCR, one entry per CDR3 protein. The sample includes over 750,000 distinct CDR3 sequences, 25% seen only once; the top ten take 9.4%. The same specimen was also included in a second study, on T cells of mothers and their children.

The sample consisted of blood. These receptors were collected from a boy aged 5-17 years in good health. The CDR3 runs from the conserved cysteine through the conserved F or W. Each record gives: J gene, clone size, V gene, D gene, CDR3 DNA, CDR3 protein. The D gene is left open where the match is weak. Expanded clones get a size class; other rows say once, few or many, or leave the size out.

J: TRBJ2-2; size: many; V: TRBV5-1; D: TRBD2; DNA: TGCGCCAGCAGCAAACCGGGACTAGCGGACACCGGGGAGCTGTTTTTT; CDR3: CASSKPGLADTGELFF
J: TRBJ1-1; size: NA; V: TRBV7-2; D: NA; DNA: TGTGCCAGCAGCCTTCTTATATCGGGGGCCTCTGAAGCTTTCTTT; CDR3: CASSLLISGASEAFF
J: TRBJ2-3; size: NA; V: TRBV4-1; D: TRBD2; DNA: TGCGCCAGCAGACACCTAGCGGGAGGCGTGGATACGCAGTATTTT; CDR3: CASRHLAGGVDTQYF
J: TRBJ1-5; size: few; V: TRBV5-5; D: NA; DNA: TGTGCCAGCAGCCCGGGGGACAATCAGCCCCAGCATTTT; CDR3: CASSPGDNQPQHF
J: TRBJ2-1; size: NA; V: TRBV13; D: NA; DNA: TGTGCCAGCAGCCGAGAAGAACTCCACGAGCAGTTCTTC; CDR3: CASSREELHEQFF
J: TRBJ1-6; size: few; V: TRBV7-9; D: NA; DNA: TGTGCCAGCAGCTTAGGGGGGATCTATAATTCACCCCTCCACTTT; CDR3: CASSLGGIYNSPLHF
J: TRBJ1-2; size: few; V: TRBV11-2; D: TRBD1; DNA: TGTGCCAGCAGCTCCCAGGGGGGTAACTATGGCTACACCTTC; CDR3: CASSSQGGNYGYTF
J: TRBJ2-1; size: NA; V: TRBV29-1; D: NA; DNA: TGCAGCGTCCCGGGGCCATTCAATGAGCAGTTCTTC; CDR3: CSVPGPFNEQFF
J: TRBJ2-1; size: few; V: TRBV28; D: TRBD2; DNA: TGTGCCAGCAGACTACTAGCGGAAAGAAACAATGAGCAGTTCTTC; CDR3: CASRLLAERNNEQFF
J: TRBJ1-1; size: NA; V: TRBV7-9; D: NA; DNA: TGTGCCAGCAGTCAAACCGGGACTTTGAACACTGAAGCTTTCTTT; CDR3: CASSQTGTLNTEAFF
J: TRBJ2-7; size: few; V: TRBV12-3/TRBV12-4; D: NA; DNA: TGTGCCAGCAGTTTCGGAGGGGGCCTGGACGAGCAGTACTTC; CDR3: CASSFGGGLDEQYF
J: TRBJ2-1; size: once; V: TRBV3-1; D: NA; DNA: TGTGCCAGCAGCCAAGCCGTCGGATCGGGGTTTTACAATGAGCAGTTCTTC; CDR3: CASSQAVGSGFYNEQFF
J: TRBJ2-7; size: NA; V: TRBV20-1; D: NA; DNA: TGCAGTGCTAATAAAGCAGACATCTCCTACGAGCAGTACTTC; CDR3: CSANKADISYEQYF
J: TRBJ1-1; size: few; V: TRBV6-2/TRBV6-3; D: NA; DNA: TGTGCCAGCAGTTACTTAGGACCATTTGAAGCTTTCTTT; CDR3: CASSYLGPFEAFF
J: TRBJ2-5; size: NA; V: TRBV6-2/TRBV6-3; D: NA; DNA: TGTGCCAGCCTCCAGGGGGGTGGAGAGACCCAGTACTTC; CDR3: CASLQGGGETQYF
J: TRBJ2-5; size: NA; V: TRBV28; D: NA; DNA: TGTGCCAGCAGCCTTCCTGACATCTCCTACGAGCAGTATTTC; CDR3: CASSLPDISYEQYF
J: TRBJ2-1; size: few; V: TRBV11-1; D: TRBD1; DNA: TGTGCCAGCAGCTGGGGACAGGGCGTAGAGCAGTTCTTC; CDR3: CASSWGQGVEQFF
J: TRBJ2-5; size: NA; V: TRBV20-1; D: NA; DNA: TGCAGTGCTCTCCGGGGCTCGAAGACCCAGTACTTC; CDR3: CSALRGSKTQYF
J: TRBJ2-1; size: few; V: TRBV4-1; D: TRBD2; DNA: TGCGCCAGCAGCCAAGTGGGTAGCGGGGGTACCTACAATGAGCAGTTCTTC; CDR3: CASSQVGSGGTYNEQFF
J: TRBJ2-3; size: few; V: TRBV12-3/TRBV12-4; D: TRBD2; DNA: TGTGCCAGCAGTTCAGCGGGAGGGGCAGATACGCAGTATTTT; CDR3: CASSSAGGADTQYF
J: TRBJ2-7; size: many; V: TRBV6-5; D: TRBD1; DNA: TGTGCCAGCAGTTACGGACAGGGGGCGGGGGAGCAGTACTTC; CDR3: CASSYGQGAGEQYF
J: TRBJ2-1; size: few; V: TRBV6-1; D: TRBD2; DNA: TGTGCCAGCAGTGTATTTAGCGGGGGGGCCAATGAGCAGTTCTTC; CDR3: CASSVFSGGANEQFF
J: TRBJ2-5; size: many; V: TRBV28; D: NA; DNA: TGTGCCAGCAGTTTTTCCAGTTTGACCCAGTACTTC; CDR3: CASSFSSLTQYF
J: TRBJ2-1; size: few; V: TRBV28; D: NA; DNA: TGTGCCAGCAGCCCAGGACTATCGGGCAATGAGCAGTTCTTC; CDR3: CASSPGLSGNEQFF
J: TRBJ1-2; size: few; V: TRBV7-9; D: NA; DNA: TGTGCCAGCAGCAGGGGGGCAGGGCTGGAATATGGCTACACCTTC; CDR3: CASSRGAGLEYGYTF
J: TRBJ2-3; size: NA; V: TRBV20-1; D: TRBD1; DNA: TGCAGTGCACAACAGGGGCCGGGGGATACGCAGTATTTT; CDR3: CSAQQGPGDTQYF
J: TRBJ1-6; size: NA; V: TRBV19; D: TRBD1; DNA: TGTGCCAGTACCCCGGGACAGGGCGTCTCACCCCTCCACTTT; CDR3: CASTPGQGVSPLHF
J: TRBJ1-4; size: few; V: TRBV6-1; D: TRBD1; DNA: TGTGCCGCCCGGGACAGGGAGGAAAAACTGTTTTTT; CDR3: CAARDREEKLFF
J: TRBJ1-5; size: few; V: TRBV7-9; D: NA; DNA: TGTGCCAGCAGCCCCGGGACCGCGAACAATCAGCCCCAGCATTTT; CDR3: CASSPGTANNQPQHF
J: TRBJ2-1; size: NA; V: TRBV7-7; D: TRBD2; DNA: TGTGCTAGCAGCTTGGGCGGGAGGGCCCCCTACAATGAGCAGTTCTTC; CDR3: CASSLGGRAPYNEQFF
J: TRBJ2-5; size: few; V: TRBV7-2; D: TRBD2; DNA: TGTGCCAGCAGCTCCCTTAGCGGGGACCAAGAGACCCAGTACTTC; CDR3: CASSSLSGDQETQYF
J: TRBJ2-7; size: NA; V: TRBV24-1; D: NA; DNA: TGTGCCACCAGTGCGGGCCACGAGCAGTACTTC; CDR3: CATSAGHEQYF
J: TRBJ2-5; size: few; V: TRBV7-9; D: NA; DNA: TGTGCCAGCAGCTTAATGTCAGGGGAAGAGACCCAGTACTTC; CDR3: CASSLMSGEETQYF
J: TRBJ2-1; size: NA; V: TRBV9; D: TRBD2; DNA: TGTGCCAGCAGCGTAGACCTAGCGGGGGGCTACAATGAGCAGTTCTTC; CDR3: CASSVDLAGGYNEQFF
J: TRBJ2-4; size: NA; V: TRBV7-3; D: TRBD1; DNA: TGTGCCAGCAGCTTAATGGGACAGGGGGCTGGAGGCATTCAGTACTTC; CDR3: CASSLMGQGAGGIQYF
J: TRBJ2-3; size: NA; V: TRBV7-2; D: TRBD2; DNA: TGTGCCAGCAGCTTAGATGGAGCGGGAGCATTCACAGATACGCAGTATTTT; CDR3: CASSLDGAGAFTDTQYF
J: TRBJ2-1; size: few; V: TRBV7-9; D: TRBD2; DNA: TGTGCCAGCAGCGTCTTAGCGGGAGGTAAAAATGAGCAGTTCTTC; CDR3: CASSVLAGGKNEQFF
J: TRBJ2-3; size: NA; V: TRBV6-5; D: NA; DNA: TGTGCCACTCAGAGGGGGACCTTCACAGATACGCAGTATTTT; CDR3: CATQRGTFTDTQYF
J: TRBJ1-1; size: NA; V: TRBV12-3/TRBV12-4; D: NA; DNA: TGTGCCAGCAGCATAAACACTGAAGCTTTCTTT; CDR3: CASSINTEAFF
J: TRBJ2-5; size: NA; V: TRBV14; D: TRBD1; DNA: TGTGCCAGCAGCCAAGATGGGACAGGATGGGGGACCCAGTACTTC; CDR3: CASSQDGTGWGTQYF
J: TRBJ1-1; size: NA; V: TRBV12-5; D: NA; DNA: TGTGCTAGTGGGCTTATGAACACTGAAGCTTTCTTT; CDR3: CASGLMNTEAFF
J: TRBJ2-7; size: few; V: TRBV11-2; D: TRBD2; DNA: TGTGCCAGCAGCTTAGCCCGACTAGCGGGACCCTCCTACGAGCAGTACTTC; CDR3: CASSLARLAGPSYEQYF
J: TRBJ2-7; size: NA; V: TRBV6-1; D: TRBD1; DNA: TGTGCCAGCAGGGTTGACAGGGCCTCCTACGAGCAGTACTTC; CDR3: CASRVDRASYEQYF
J: TRBJ1-6; size: NA; V: TRBV10-3; D: NA; DNA: TGTGCCATCAGAGAGGGGGAAGTGGCTAATTCACCCCTCCACTTT; CDR3: CAIREGEVANSPLHF
J: TRBJ2-7; size: few; V: TRBV7-9; D: TRBD2; DNA: TGTGCCAGCAGCTTAGAAGCGGGAATCTCCTACGAGCAGTACTTC; CDR3: CASSLEAGISYEQYF
J: TRBJ2-1; size: NA; V: TRBV11-2; D: NA; DNA: TGTGCCAGCAGTACAGACTTGGGACATGAGCAGTTCTTC; CDR3: CASSTDLGHEQFF
J: TRBJ2-7; size: NA; V: TRBV4-1; D: NA; DNA: TGCGCCAGCAGCCACCAGGGGCTAGGATACGAGCAGTACTTC; CDR3: CASSHQGLGYEQYF
J: TRBJ1-5; size: few; V: TRBV20-1; D: NA; DNA: TGCAGTGCTAGACAGGGGAGCCAGCCCCAGCATTTT; CDR3: CSARQGSQPQHF
J: TRBJ1-4; size: few; V: TRBV7-9; D: NA; DNA: TGTGCCAGCAGCCCGCCCCTCCCCGGGACTAATGAAAAACTGTTTTTT; CDR3: CASSPPLPGTNEKLFF
J: TRBJ1-3; size: NA; V: TRBV3-1; D: NA; DNA: TGTGCCAGCAGCCCGGCCGGGACACTCGGAAACACCATATATTTT; CDR3: CASSPAGTLGNTIYF
J: TRBJ2-7; size: NA; V: TRBV5-1; D: NA; DNA: TGCGCCAGCAGCTTGGCAGGGACAAACAGAGCTGAAGAGCAGTACTTC; CDR3: CASSLAGTNRAEEQYF
J: TRBJ2-7; size: NA; V: TRBV5-6; D: TRBD1; DNA: TGTGCCAGCAGCACAGGGGGACGTTCCTACGAGCAGTACTTC; CDR3: CASSTGGRSYEQYF
J: TRBJ2-7; size: few; V: TRBV5-6; D: TRBD2; DNA: TGTGCCAGCAAAGGACTAGCGGGAGGGGCGAAGAGGGAGCAGTACTTC; CDR3: CASKGLAGGAKREQYF
J: TRBJ2-5; size: once; V: TRBV29-1; D: TRBD1; DNA: TGCAGCGGTCGGACAGGGTTCGAGACCCAGTACTTC; CDR3: CSGRTGFETQYF
J: TRBJ2-7; size: NA; V: TRBV3-1; D: TRBD2; DNA: TGTGCCAGCAGCTCGACTAGCGGGGGGTACGAGCAGTACTTC; CDR3: CASSSTSGGYEQYF
J: TRBJ2-2; size: few; V: TRBV4-2; D: TRBD2; DNA: TGTGCCAGCAGCCAAGAAGCGGGAGTTTCCGGGGAGCTGTTTTTT; CDR3: CASSQEAGVSGELFF
J: TRBJ2-1; size: few; V: TRBV28; D: TRBD2; DNA: TGTGCCAGCAGTTTGCGGGTAGCGGGCCCCCTCCCGCAGTTCTTC; CDR3: CASSLRVAGPLPQFF